A single sample gave rise to the 8 T cell receptor beta chains below, sequenced in a study of T cells after yellow fever vaccination. Each CDR3 protein gets one entry after TCRdb re-called the 5' RACE reads with MiXCR. The sample lists a few hundred thousand distinct CDR3 sequences, approximately 4% occurring once. The sample in question was PBMCs, obtained 5 days after the yellow fever booster vaccination. The receptors were gathered from a man aged 18-30 years who received the YFV17D yellow fever vaccine.

This clonotype was picked up a small number of times. This rearrangement joins TRBV7-9 to TRBJ2-6; D ambiguous. CDR1 and CDR2 from the germline V gene are SEHNR and FQNEAQ (reference sequence). This CDR3 spans 12 amino acids. V lost 6 bases and J lost 12, with 12 bases in between. The CDR3 loop is CASSPTVLVLTF. For the CDR3, the DNA is TGTGCCAGCAGTCCAACAGTTCTCGTCCTGACTTTC.

CDR3 sequence reads: CASSQDLTGARYGYTF. CDR3 in DNA: TGCGCCAGCAGCCAAGACCTAACGGGGGCGAGATATGGCTACACCTTC. The chain carries TRBV4-1 and TRBJ1-2; TRBD1 is a possible D gene (6 bases). Germline V gene lookup returns CDR1 MGHRA and CDR2 YSYEKL. The germline V and J ends were trimmed by 0 bases and 5 bases, with 16 bases remaining between them. The length of the CDR3 is 16 residues.

This clonotype occurred a few times. A much bigger clone sits one base away, suggesting this may be a read error. V is TRBV6-6 and J is TRBJ1-5, with 8 bases fitting TRBD1. Trimming at V came to 6 bases and at J to 4 bases, leaving 2 bases not matched to a gene. Germline values: CDR1 MNHNY, CDR2 SVGAGI (reference sequence). The CDR3 contains 13 residues. CDR3 nucleotides: TGTGCCAGCAGGAGACAGGGGAATCAGCCCCAGCATTTT. Encoded protein: CASRRQGNQPQHF.

In this sample, this clonotype turned up a few times. V usage is TRBV7-9 and J usage is TRBJ1-3; D might be TRBD1 (6 bases). The germline CDR1 and CDR2 sequences are SEHNR and FQNEAQ (reference sequence). This CDR3 has 14 amino acids. Trimming removed 4 bases from V and 0 bases from J, with 7 bases in between. The DNA for the CDR3 is TGTGCCAGCAGCTGGACAGCCTCTGGAAACACCATATATTTT. Translation gives CASSWTASGNTIYF.

This rearrangement joins TRBV7-8 to TRBJ2-1, with 7 bases identical to TRBD2. Germline values: CDR1 SGHVS, CDR2 FQNEAQ. The CDR3 consists of 14 residues. Losses at the gene ends were 0 bases for V and 6 bases for J; bases not matched to a gene: 2. The CDR3 region is CASSLASGGNEQFF. CDR3 bases: TGTGCCAGCAGCTTAGCGTCGGGGGGCAATGAGCAGTTCTTC.

This clonotype was counted between two and nine times. V usage is TRBV20-1 and J usage is TRBJ1-5; 8 bases line up with TRBD1. V dropped 3 bases and J dropped 5; count of bases not matched to a gene: 6. Per the germline V gene, CDR1 is DFQATT and CDR2 is SNEGSKA (reference sequence). The CDR3 extends over 14 amino acids. The CDR3 sequence: CSASPPTGDQPQHF. The CDR3 nucleotides are TGCAGTGCTAGTCCCCCGACAGGGGATCAGCCCCAGCATTTT.

In this sample, this clonotype turned up many times. CDR3 nucleotides: TGTGCCACCAGCAGAGATGGAGAAGGGAGTTGGGCTTTCTTT. It is translated as CATSRDGEGSWAFF. The V gene is TRBV15, the J gene TRBJ1-1; no reliable D call. Between the trimmed V and J ends, which lost 0 bases and 11 bases, there was a span of 16 bases. Germline CDR1 is LNHNV and CDR2 is YYDKDF (reference sequence). This CDR3 spans 14 amino acids.

The chain combines TRBV25-1 with TRBJ2-7, with 9 bases lining up with TRBD2. The CDR3 loop spans 15 amino acids. Trimming at V came to 1 base and at J to 5 bases, leaving 6 bases not matched to a gene. The V gene's germline CDR1 is MGHDK and CDR2 SYGVNS. The CDR3 nucleotides are TGTGCCAGCAGTGAATCAGGGCGGGGGGGCAACGAGCAGTACTTC. This gives the protein CASSESGRGGNEQYF.